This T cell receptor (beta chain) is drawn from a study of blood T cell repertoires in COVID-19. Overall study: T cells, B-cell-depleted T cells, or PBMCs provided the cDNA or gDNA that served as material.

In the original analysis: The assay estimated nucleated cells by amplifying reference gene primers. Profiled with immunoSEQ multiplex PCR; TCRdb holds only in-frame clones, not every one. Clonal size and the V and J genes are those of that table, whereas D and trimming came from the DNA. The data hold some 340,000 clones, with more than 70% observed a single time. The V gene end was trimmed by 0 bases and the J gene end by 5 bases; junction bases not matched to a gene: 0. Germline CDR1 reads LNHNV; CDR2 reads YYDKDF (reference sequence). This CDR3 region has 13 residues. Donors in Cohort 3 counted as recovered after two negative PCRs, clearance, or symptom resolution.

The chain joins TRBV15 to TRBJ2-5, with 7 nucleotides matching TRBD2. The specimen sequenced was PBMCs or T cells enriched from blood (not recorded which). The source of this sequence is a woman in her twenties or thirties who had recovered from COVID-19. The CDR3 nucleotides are TGTGCCACCAGCAGAGACGGGAGGGAGACCCAGTACTTC. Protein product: CATSRDGRETQYF.